This TCR beta chain derives from a study of T-cell reconstitution after alpha-beta-depleted transplantation in children. Study outcomes and limitations: Some patients' high day-60 TCRbeta diversity was traced to surviving recipient T cells and thymic progenitors.

On this clonotype itself: Its antigen remains unidentified.

Looked up from germline, CDR1 is SGHRS and CDR2 is YFSETQ. This CDR3 is built from 14 residues. V lost 2 bases and J lost 8, with 14 bases in between. Unique molecular identifiers were used to barcode this TCRbeta library. MiXCR, run by TCRdb on the PCR reads, gives a single entry per CDR3 protein. This table has about 830,000 distinct CDR3 sequences, around 15% appearing once. The chain employs TRBV5-1 and TRBJ2-1; a weak D match, TRBD2 (6 bases). Specimen: PBMCs, mostly from graft donor cells, collected 360 days after TCRalphabeta/CD19-depleted stem cell transplant. The TCR originated in a male patient aged 10 to 17 who had a stem cell transplant for acute lymphoblastic leukemia, so the T cells may come from the graft donor. The CDR3 protein is CASSFGGLTDEQFF. The CDR3 coding sequence is TGCGCCAGCAGCTTCGGAGGGTTGACGGATGAGCAGTTCTTC.